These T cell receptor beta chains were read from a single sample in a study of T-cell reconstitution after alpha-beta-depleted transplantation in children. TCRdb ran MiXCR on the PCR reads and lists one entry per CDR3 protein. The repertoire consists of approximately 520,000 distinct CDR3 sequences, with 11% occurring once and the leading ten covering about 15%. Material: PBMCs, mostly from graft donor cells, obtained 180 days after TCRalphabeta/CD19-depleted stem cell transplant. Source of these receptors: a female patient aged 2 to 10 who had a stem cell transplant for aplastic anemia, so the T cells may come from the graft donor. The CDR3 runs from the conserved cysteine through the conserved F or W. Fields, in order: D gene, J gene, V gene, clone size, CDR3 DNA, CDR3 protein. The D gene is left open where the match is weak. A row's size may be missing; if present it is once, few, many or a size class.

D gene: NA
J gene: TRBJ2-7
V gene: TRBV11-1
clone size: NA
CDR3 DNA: TGTGCCTCCAGCATCCAGGGGGCATCCGGGAGGAGCTCCTACGAGCAGTACTTC
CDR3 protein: CASSIQGASGRSSYEQYF

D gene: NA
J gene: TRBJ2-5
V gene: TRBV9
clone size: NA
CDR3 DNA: TGTGCCAGCAGCGGGGGGGCGATTCAAGAGACCCAGTACTTC
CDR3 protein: CASSGGAIQETQYF

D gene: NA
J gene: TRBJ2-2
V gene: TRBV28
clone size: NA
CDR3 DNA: TGTGCCAGCAGTTTTTGGACGGGAGCCACCGGGGAGCTGTTTTTT
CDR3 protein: CASSFWTGATGELFF

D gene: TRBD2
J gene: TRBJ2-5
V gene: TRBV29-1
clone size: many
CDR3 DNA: TGCAGCGTTGTGCCACCCGGGGGGCAAGAGACCCAGTACTTC
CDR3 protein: CSVVPPGGQETQYF

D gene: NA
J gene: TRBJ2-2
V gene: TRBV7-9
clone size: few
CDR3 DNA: TGTGCCAGCAGCCTAGTTTCGTGGCCCCACACCGGGGAGCTGTTTTTT
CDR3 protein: CASSLVSWPHTGELFF

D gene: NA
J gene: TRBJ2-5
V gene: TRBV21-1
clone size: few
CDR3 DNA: TGTGCCAGCCCCGGCAGGGAAGGGGAGACCCAGTACTTC
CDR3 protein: CASPGREGETQYF

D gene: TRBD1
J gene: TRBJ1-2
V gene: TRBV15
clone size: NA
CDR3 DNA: TGTGCCACCAGCCAGGACAGGGTGCGTGGCTACACCTTC
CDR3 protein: CATSQDRVRGYTF

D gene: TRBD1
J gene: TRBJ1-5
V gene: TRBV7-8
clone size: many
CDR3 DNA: TGTGCCAGCAGCTCGCCCCGGGACAGGGGGCTTTTTGGGCCCCAGCATTTT
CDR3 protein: CASSSPRDRGLFGPQHF

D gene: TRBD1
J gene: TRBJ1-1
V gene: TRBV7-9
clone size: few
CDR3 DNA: TGTGCCAGCAGCTTTGGGACAGGAGCCACTGAAGCTTTCTTT
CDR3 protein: CASSFGTGATEAFF

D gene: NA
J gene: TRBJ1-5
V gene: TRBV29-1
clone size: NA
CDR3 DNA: TGCAGCGTAGGGCAGGGTGGTTTCCATCAGCCCCAGCATTTT
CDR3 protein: CSVGQGGFHQPQHF

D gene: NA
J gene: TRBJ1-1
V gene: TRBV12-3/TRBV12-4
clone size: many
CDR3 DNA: TGTGCCAGCAGTTTAGCGCTGTCAGGGAAACCTGAAGCTTTCTTT
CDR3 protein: CASSLALSGKPEAFF

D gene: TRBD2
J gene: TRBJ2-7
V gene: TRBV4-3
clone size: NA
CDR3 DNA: TGCGCCAGCAGCCATAGGACTAGCGGGAATGGTGGCTACGAGCAGTACTTC
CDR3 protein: CASSHRTSGNGGYEQYF

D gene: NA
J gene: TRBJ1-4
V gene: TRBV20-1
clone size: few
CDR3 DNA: TGCAGTGCTAGAGATGATTCACAGGGCTTCGGGGAAAAACTGTTTTTT
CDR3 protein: CSARDDSQGFGEKLFF

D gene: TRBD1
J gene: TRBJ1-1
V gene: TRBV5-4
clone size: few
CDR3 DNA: TGTGCCAGCAGCCTACAGGGGAGCGTTTACACTGAAGCTTTCTTT
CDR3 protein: CASSLQGSVYTEAFF

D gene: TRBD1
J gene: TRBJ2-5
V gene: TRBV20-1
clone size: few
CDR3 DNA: TGCAGTGCTAGACCTATCCCAGGGGGAACACGGGAGACCCAGTACTTC
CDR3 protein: CSARPIPGGTRETQYF

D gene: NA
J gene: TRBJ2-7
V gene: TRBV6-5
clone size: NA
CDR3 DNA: TGTGCCAGCAGTTACCAGGGGCTATCCTACGAGCAGTACTTC
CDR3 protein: CASSYQGLSYEQYF

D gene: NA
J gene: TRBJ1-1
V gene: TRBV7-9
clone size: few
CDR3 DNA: TGTGCCAGCAGCTTAAAAGCCGGCTTGGGGGCTTTCTTT
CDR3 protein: CASSLKAGLGAFF

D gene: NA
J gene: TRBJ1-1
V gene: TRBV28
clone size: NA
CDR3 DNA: TGTGCCAGCAGTTTGGGGGGCCGGGGGACTGAAGCTTTCTTT
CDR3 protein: CASSLGGRGTEAFF

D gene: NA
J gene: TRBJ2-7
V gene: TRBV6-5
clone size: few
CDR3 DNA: TGTGCCAGCAGTTACCGGGAGTGGAGGGCCTACGAGCAGTACTTC
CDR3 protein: CASSYREWRAYEQYF

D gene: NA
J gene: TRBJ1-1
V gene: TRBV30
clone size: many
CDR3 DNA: TGTGCCTGGAGTGTTGCAAACACTGAAGCTTTCTTT
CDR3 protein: CAWSVANTEAFF